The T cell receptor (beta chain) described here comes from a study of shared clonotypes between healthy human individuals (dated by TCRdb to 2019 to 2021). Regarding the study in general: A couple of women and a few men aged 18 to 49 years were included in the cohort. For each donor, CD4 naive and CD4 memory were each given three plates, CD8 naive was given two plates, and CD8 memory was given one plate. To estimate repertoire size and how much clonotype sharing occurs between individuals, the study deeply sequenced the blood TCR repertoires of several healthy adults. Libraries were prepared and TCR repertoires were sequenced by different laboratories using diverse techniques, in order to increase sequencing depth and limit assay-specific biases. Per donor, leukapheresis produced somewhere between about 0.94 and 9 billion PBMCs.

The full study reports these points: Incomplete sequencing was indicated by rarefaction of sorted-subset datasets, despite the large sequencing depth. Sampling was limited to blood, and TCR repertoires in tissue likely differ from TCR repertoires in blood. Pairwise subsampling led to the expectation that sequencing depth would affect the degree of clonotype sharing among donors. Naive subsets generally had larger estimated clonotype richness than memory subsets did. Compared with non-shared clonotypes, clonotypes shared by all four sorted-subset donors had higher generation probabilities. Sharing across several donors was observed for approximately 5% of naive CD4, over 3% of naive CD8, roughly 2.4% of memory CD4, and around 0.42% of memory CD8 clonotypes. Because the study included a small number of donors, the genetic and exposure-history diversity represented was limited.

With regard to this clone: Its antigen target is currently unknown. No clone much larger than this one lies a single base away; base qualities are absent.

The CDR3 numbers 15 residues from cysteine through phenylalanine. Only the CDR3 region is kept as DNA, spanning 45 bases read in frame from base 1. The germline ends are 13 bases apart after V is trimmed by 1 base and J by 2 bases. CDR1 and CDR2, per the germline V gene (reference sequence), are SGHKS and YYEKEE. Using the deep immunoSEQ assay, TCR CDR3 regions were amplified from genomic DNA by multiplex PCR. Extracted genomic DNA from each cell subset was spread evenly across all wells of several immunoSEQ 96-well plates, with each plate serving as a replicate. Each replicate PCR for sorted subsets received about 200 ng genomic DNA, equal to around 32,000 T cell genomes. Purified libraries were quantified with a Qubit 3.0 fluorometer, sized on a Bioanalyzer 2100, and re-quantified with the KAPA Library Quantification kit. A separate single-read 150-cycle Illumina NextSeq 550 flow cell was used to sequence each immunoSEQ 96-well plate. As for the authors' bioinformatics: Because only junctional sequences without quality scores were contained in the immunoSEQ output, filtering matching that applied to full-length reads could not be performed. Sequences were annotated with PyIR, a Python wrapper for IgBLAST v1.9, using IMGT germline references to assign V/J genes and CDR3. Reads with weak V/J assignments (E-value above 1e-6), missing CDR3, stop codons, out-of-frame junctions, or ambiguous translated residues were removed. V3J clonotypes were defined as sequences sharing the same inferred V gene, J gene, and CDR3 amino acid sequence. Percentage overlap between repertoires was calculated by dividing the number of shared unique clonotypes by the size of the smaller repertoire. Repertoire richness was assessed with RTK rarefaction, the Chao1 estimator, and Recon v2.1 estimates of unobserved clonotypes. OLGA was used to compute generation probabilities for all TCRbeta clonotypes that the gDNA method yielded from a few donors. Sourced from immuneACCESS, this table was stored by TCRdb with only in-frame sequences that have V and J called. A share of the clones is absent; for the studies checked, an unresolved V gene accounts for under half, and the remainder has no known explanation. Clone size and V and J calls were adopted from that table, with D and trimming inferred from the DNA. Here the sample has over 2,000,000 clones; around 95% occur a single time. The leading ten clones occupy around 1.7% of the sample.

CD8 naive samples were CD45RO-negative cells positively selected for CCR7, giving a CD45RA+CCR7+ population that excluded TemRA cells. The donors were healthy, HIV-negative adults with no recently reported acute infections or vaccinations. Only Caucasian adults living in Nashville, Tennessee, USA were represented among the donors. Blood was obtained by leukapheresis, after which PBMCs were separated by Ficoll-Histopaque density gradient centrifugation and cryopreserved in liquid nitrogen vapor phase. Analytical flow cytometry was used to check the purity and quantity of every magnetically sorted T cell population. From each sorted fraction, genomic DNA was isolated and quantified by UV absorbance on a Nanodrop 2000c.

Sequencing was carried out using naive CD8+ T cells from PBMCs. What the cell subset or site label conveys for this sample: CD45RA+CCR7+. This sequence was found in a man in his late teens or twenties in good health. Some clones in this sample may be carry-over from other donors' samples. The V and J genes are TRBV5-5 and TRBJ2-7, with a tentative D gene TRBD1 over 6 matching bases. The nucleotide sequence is TGTGCCAGCAGCTTGATGTGGGGGCTGGCCTACGAGCAGTACTTC. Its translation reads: CASSLMWGLAYEQYF.